The entry below gives a single T cell receptor (beta chain) sequence along with its context. The entry originates in a study of blood T cell repertoires in COVID-19. In the study overall: Both acute and convalescent COVID-19 samples were obtained from the United States, Italy and Spain. The analysed material was cDNA or gDNA that came from T cells, B-cell-depleted T cells, or PBMCs.

Authors' methods: From reference gene primer amplification, estimates of nucleated cell counts were derived. Profiling relied on immunoSEQ multiplex PCR, and the TCRdb table lists in-frame clones only, not all of them. Clone size and the V and J calls come from that table; the DNA yielded D and trimming. The data contain about 25,000 clones, roughly 94% of them singletons. Germline values: CDR1 SGHTA, CDR2 FQGNSA. The trim removed 5 bases at V and 1 base at J, leaving 3 bases unmatched. This CDR3 is built from 15 residues. The rearrangement joins TRBV7-2 to TRBJ2-2, with 8 bases aligning to TRBD2. Material: peripheral blood. This clonotype was sampled from a human donor with active COVID-19. The donor label of this sample is uncertain. CDR3 nucleotides: TGTGCCAGCAGCCTCGGGAGGGGGAACACCGGGGAGCTGTTTTTT. Protein: CASSLGRGNTGELFF.